Described below is a single T cell receptor beta chain sequence and its context. Its recognized antigen is unknown. The sample holds no much larger clone one base away, and base qualities are not on file. The data were taken from a study of shared clonotypes between healthy human individuals (dated by TCRdb to the early 2020s). In the study overall: A couple of women and a few men aged 18 to 49 years were included in the cohort. For each donor, CD4 naive and CD4 memory were each given three plates, CD8 naive was given two plates, and CD8 memory was given one plate. To estimate repertoire size and how much clonotypes are shared between individuals, the study performed deep sequencing of blood TCR repertoires from a few healthy adults. Different laboratories and diverse techniques were used to prepare libraries and sequence TCR repertoires, to increase sequencing depth and limit assay-specific biases. Per donor, leukapheresis produced somewhere between about 0.9 and 9.5 billion PBMCs. Paper-wide results and their limitations: Only blood was sampled, and tissue TCR repertoires likely differ from those in blood. Estimated clonotype richness was generally larger for naive than for memory subsets. Rarefaction of sorted-subset datasets indicated incomplete sequencing despite the large sequencing depth. Across several donors, 4.5% to 6.5% of naive CD4, over 3% of naive CD8, roughly 2.2% of memory CD4, and about 0.44% of memory CD8 clonotypes were shared. Based on pairwise subsampling, the degree of clonotype sharing among donors was expected to be affected by sequencing depth. Higher generation probabilities were observed for clonotypes shared by all four sorted-subset donors than for non-shared clonotypes. The genetic and exposure-history diversity represented was limited by the small number of donors.

The donors were healthy, HIV-negative adults with no recently reported acute infections or vaccinations. All donors were Caucasian adults living in Nashville, Tennessee, USA. Magnetic negative selection was used to enrich CD4+ T cells, after which naive cells were positively selected on CD45RA and the negative fraction became the memory subset. Blood was obtained by leukapheresis, after which PBMCs were separated by Ficoll-Histopaque density gradient centrifugation and cryopreserved in liquid nitrogen vapor phase. Purity and quantity of every magnetically sorted T cell population were checked by analytical flow cytometry. Each sorted fraction had its genomic DNA isolated and then quantified by UV absorbance on a Nanodrop 2000c. Using the deep immunoSEQ assay, multiplex PCR amplified TCR CDR3 regions from genomic DNA. For each cell subset, the extracted genomic DNA was distributed evenly across all wells of several immunoSEQ 96-well plates, and each plate served as one replicate. For sorted subsets, roughly 190 ng of genomic DNA, equivalent to roughly 33,000 T cell genomes, went into each replicate PCR. Purified libraries were measured with a Qubit 3.0 fluorometer, size-checked on a Bioanalyzer 2100, and measured again with the KAPA Library Quantification kit. Each immunoSEQ 96-well plate was sequenced on its own single-read 150-cycle Illumina NextSeq 550 flow cell. The source study handled its data this way. Because the immunoSEQ output included only junctional sequences and no quality scores, the filtering could not be the same as the filtering used for full-length reads. Sequences were annotated with PyIR, a Python wrapper for IgBLAST v1.9, and V/J genes and CDR3 were assigned using IMGT germline references. Reads were removed for weak V/J assignments (E-value above 1e-6), missing CDR3, stop codons, out-of-frame junctions, or ambiguous translated residues. V3J clonotypes were defined as sequences sharing the same inferred V gene, J gene, and CDR3 amino acid sequence. Percentage overlap between repertoires was calculated by dividing the number of shared unique clonotypes by the size of the smaller repertoire. Three approaches were used to assess repertoire richness: RTK rarefaction, the Chao1 estimator, and Recon v2.1 estimates of unobserved clonotypes. OLGA was used to compute generation probabilities for all TCRbeta clonotypes that the gDNA method yielded from a handful of donors. Held by TCRdb, this immuneACCESS table contains in-frame sequences only and omits some clones. Under half of the omission traces to an unresolved V gene where checked; the cause of the rest is unknown. For V, J and clone size, that table is used; D and trimming come from the DNA. The sample table records 2 million to 3 million clones; 93% of these occur just once. In total, the top ten clones hold roughly 0.39% of the sample.

V gives up 0 bases and J gives up 10 bases, and the segment between their germline ends measures 16 bases. CDR1 and CDR2 were assigned from the germline V gene (reference sequence) as GTSNPN and SVGIG. The CDR3 spans 13 residues, from the cysteine through the phenylalanine. The read is trimmed to its CDR3 DNA, 39 bases read in frame from base 1. The sequenced material came from naive CD4+ T cells from PBMCs. The cell subset or site label corresponds to: CD45RA+ positively selected. The chain links TRBV30 with TRBJ2-7; the D gene is perhaps TRBD1 or TRBD2, each of them matching over 5 bases. This clonotype originated in a man between 18 and 29 years old in good health. Some clones in this sample may be carry-over from other donors' samples. This receptor carries the CDR3 CAWSVSGTLPQYF. The nucleotide sequence is given as TGTGCCTGGAGTGTTTCGGGGACCTTACCCCAGTACTTC.